This T cell receptor beta chain came from a study of blood T cell repertoires in COVID-19. Germline V gene lookup returns CDR1 SGHTA and CDR2 FQGTGA. The ends lost 5 bases at V and 7 bases at J; junction bases unmatched: 9. CDR3 length equals 15 residues. This study enrolled people aged roughly 18 to 90 from about two dozen US geographic areas. TCRdb's table, derived via immunoSEQ multiplex PCR, lists solely in-frame clones and lacks some. The sample holds 310,000 or so clones, approximately 86% seen once. The chain is built from TRBV7-3 and TRBJ2-2; the match to TRBD1 covers 8 bases. Sequencing used PBMCs or T cells enriched from blood (not recorded which). The sequence was collected from a woman younger than 35 who had recovered from COVID-19. CDR3 in amino acids: CASSPAPTGVGELFF. CDR3 nucleotides: TGTGCCAGCAGCCCGGCCCCGACAGGGGTCGGGGAGCTGTTTTTT.